The 16 T cell receptor beta chains in this list originate from one sample, sequenced in a study of shared clonotypes between healthy human individuals (dated by TCRdb to 2020 to 2022). Libraries were prepared through the immunoSEQ multiplex PCR assay. The table comes from immuneACCESS by way of TCRdb, which keeps in-frame sequences with V and J called. Part of the clones is missing from these tables; in studies checked, under half for an unresolved V gene and the rest for unknown reasons. The sample table lists approximately 1.1 million clones, about 80% of them with a count of one. More than 0.45% of the sample belongs to the ten largest clones. The material sequenced was memory CD4+ T cells from PBMCs. Reading the label with the study, this specimen's cell subset or site is: CD45RA-negative fraction. The receptors were gathered from a man aged 18 to 29 in good health. Some clones in this sample may be carry-over from other donors' samples.

In its sample, this clone was seen a few times. This chain uses TRBV30 with TRBJ1-1; D is perhaps TRBD1 (5 bases). The germline V gene has CDR1 GTSNPN and CDR2 SVGIG (reference sequence). V was pared by 1 base and J by 5 bases, with 14 bases between. The CDR3 covers 14 residues. The chain's CDR3 is CAWSGEGTGTEAFF. CDR3 in DNA: TGTGCCTGGAGTGGAGAAGGGACGGGAACTGAAGCTTTCTTT.

This sequence joins TRBV14 and TRBJ1-1; TRBD1 might be the D (5 bases). This CDR3 comprises 13 residues. CDR1 is SGHDN and CDR2 is FVKESK in the germline V gene. V lost 0 bases to trimming and J lost 8 bases, with 10 bases between them. DNA for the CDR3: TGTGCCAGCAGCCAAGATCTCACAGGCGAAGCTTTCTTT. This gives the protein CASSQDLTGEAFF. Complete variable domain (other parts from reference TRBV14 and TRBJ1-1): EAGVTQFPSHSVIEKGQTVTLRCDPISGHDNLYWYRRVMGKEIKFLLHFVKESKQDESGMPNNRFLAERTGGTYSTLKVQPAELEDSGVYFCASSQDLTGEAFFGQGTRLTVV.

V gene TRBV5-1 combines with J gene TRBJ2-3; TRBD1 aligns across 7 bases. This CDR3 is 15 amino acids long. After removal of 0 bases from V and 2 bases from J, the junction contained 3 bases not matched to a gene. From germline, CDR1 is SGHRS and CDR2 YFSETQ. CDR3 nucleotide sequence: TGCGCCAGCAGCTTGGTCAAGGGGGCCACAGATACGCAGTATTTT. It codes for CASSLVKGATDTQYF.

V gene TRBV30 combines with J gene TRBJ2-5; possible D gene TRBD1, 6 bases. Trimming removed 3 bases at V and 2 bases at J, with 10 bases between. Germline assignment: CDR1 GTSNPN and CDR2 SVGIG (reference sequence). The CDR3 is made up of 13 amino acids. Here the CDR3 reads CAWRRQAQETQYF. Here the CDR3 DNA reads TGTGCCTGGAGACGACAGGCGCAAGAGACCCAGTACTTC.

The CDR3 loop is CASSPRLAGSYNEQFF. CDR3 nucleotide sequence: TGTGCCAGCTCACCACGACTAGCGGGATCCTACAATGAGCAGTTCTTC. The V gene is TRBV18, the J gene TRBJ2-1, with 11 positions matching TRBD2. This CDR3 region has 16 residues. J lost 1 base, V lost 1 base, and 0 bases had no gene match. The germline V gene has CDR1 KGHSH and CDR2 LQKENI.

J is TRBJ2-7 and V is TRBV7-3; maybe TRBD2 (5 bases). CDR1 and CDR2 (germline): SGHTA, FQGTGA. CDR3 size: 13 residues. Deletions cut 5 bases from V and 7 bases from J, with 15 bases between. CDR3 nucleotide sequence: TGTGCCAGCAGCGGAGGACCGGGCGGGGAGCAGTACTTC. This translates into CASSGGPGGEQYF. Variable domain in full (rest from reference TRBV7-3 and TRBJ2-7): GAGVSQTPSNKVTEKGKYVELRCDPISGHTALYWYRQSLGQGPEFLIYFQGTGAADDSGLPNDRFFAVRPEGSVSTLKIQRTERGDSAVYLCASSGGPGGEQYFGPGTRLTVT.

This clone is a singleton in its sample. The V gene is TRBV14, the J gene TRBJ2-1, with D possibly matching TRBD2 (5 bases). The V end was cut by 4 bases, the J end by 1 base, with 14 bases between. CDR1 and CDR2 (germline): SGHDN, FVKESK. The CDR3 is 16 residues long. CDR3 region: CASSPYWTPSYNEQFF. The CDR3 DNA follows: TGTGCCAGCAGCCCTTACTGGACTCCGTCCTACAATGAGCAGTTCTTC.

This sequence joins TRBV27 and TRBJ2-3; D is unresolved. The V end lost 10 bases, the J end lost 0 bases, and 11 bases lay between the germline ends. This CDR3 is 13 amino acids long. Germline V gene lookup returns CDR1 MNHEY and CDR2 SMNVEV (reference sequence). Here the CDR3 DNA reads TGTGCCACCCACGTACCCAGCACAGATACGCAGTATTTT. This sequence encodes CATHVPSTDTQYF.

The chain couples TRBV15 to TRBJ1-1; D is undetermined. The CDR3 is made up of 14 amino acids. Germline-derived CDR1 and CDR2 are LNHNV and YYDKDF (reference sequence). Trimming cost V 4 bases and J 0 bases, with 9 bases left between them. CDR3 in amino acids: CATSTTGLNTEAFF. Here the CDR3 DNA reads TGTGCCACCAGCACCACGGGATTGAACACTGAAGCTTTCTTT.

The chain joins TRBV19 to TRBJ1-2; 8 positions agree with TRBD1. CDR1 and CDR2 (germline): LNHDA, SQIVND (reference sequence). CDR3 length: 13 residues. V dropped 6 bases and J dropped 3; count of bases not matched to a gene: 3. This CDR3 is CASRATGDYGYTF. CDR3 DNA: TGTGCCAGTAGGGCGACAGGGGACTATGGCTACACCTTC.

This chain connects TRBV25-1 to TRBJ2-6; D is undetermined. The CDR3 is 17 amino acids. The V gene's germline CDR1 is MGHDK and CDR2 SYGVNS. V was trimmed by 7 bases and J by 1 base, leaving 17 bases between them. CDR3 coding DNA: TGTGCCAGCACCGTGAATCCCCCCCATTCTGGGGCCAACGTCCTGACTTTC. This encodes CASTVNPPHSGANVLTF.

The V and J genes are TRBV28 and TRBJ2-7; 10 bases match TRBD1. V was clipped by 6 bases and J by 5 bases; unmatched bases: 10. The CDR3 sequence is 15 residues long. Germline lookup yields CDR1 MDHEN and CDR2 SYDVKM. The CDR3 sequence is CASSTIGTGVDEQYF. The CDR3 region has the DNA TGTGCCAGCAGCACCATAGGGACAGGGGTCGACGAGCAGTACTTC.

V gene TRBV5-4 combines with J gene TRBJ2-5, with 10 positions matching TRBD2. Germline-derived CDR1 and CDR2 are SGHNT and YYREEE (reference sequence). CDR3 size: 15 residues. V lost 0 bases and J lost 4; bases outside the gene matches: 3. CDR3 protein: CASSLASGSPETQYF. CDR3 nucleotides: TGTGCCAGCAGCTTGGCTAGCGGGAGTCCAGAGACCCAGTACTTC.

To note about this clone: This may arise from a read error, as a much more abundant clone is one base away. The chain has TRBV2 and TRBJ2-7, with D uncertain. CDR3 length equals 12 residues. Germline CDR1 SNHLY, CDR2 FYNNEI. The CDR3 DNA follows: TGTACCAGCAGTGAAAGGTCTTACGAGCAGTACTTC. This sequence encodes CTSSERSYEQYF.

There are many counts of this clone. This CDR3 is CASSFRPSGSKETQYF. The CDR3 coding sequence is TGCGCCAGCAGCTTCCGACCTAGCGGGTCTAAAGAGACCCAGTACTTC. The V and J genes are TRBV5-1 and TRBJ2-5, with 8 bases that match TRBD2. CDR1 and CDR2 from the germline V gene are SGHRS and YFSETQ. The CDR3 runs 16 residues. V trimming: 2 bases; J trimming: 3 bases; junction bases outside the gene matches: 9.

The V and J genes are TRBV7-8 and TRBJ1-2; D is uncertain. The V and J ends lost 5 bases and 2 bases respectively, with 18 bases between them. Germline CDR1 SGHVS, CDR2 FQNEAQ. The CDR3 spans 16 residues. The CDR3 region is CASSPERVITNYGYTF. In DNA, the CDR3 is TGTGCCAGCAGCCCCGAGCGGGTTATTACGAACTATGGCTACACCTTC.